This note documents a single T cell receptor beta chain sequence. These data originate in a study of blood T cell repertoires in COVID-19. Overall study: Nucleic acid was either cDNA or gDNA, and it came from T cells, B-cell-depleted T cells, or PBMCs.

V was pared by 5 bases and J by 0 bases, with 5 bases of the junction left unmatched. The CDR3 length is 15 residues. Germline-derived CDR1 and CDR2 are LGHDT and YNNKEL (reference sequence). Here immunoSEQ multiplex PCR was the method, and the copy in TCRdb shows in-frame clones only, minus some. The data contain under 150,000 clones, around nine tenths of them singletons. The specimen was peripheral blood. The chain recombines TRBV3-1 (or the pseudogene TRBV3-2) with TRBJ1-2; TRBD1 matches 8 bases. The TCR sequence derives from a human donor in a cohort sampled during active COVID-19. The CDR3 loop reads CASSGDRPSNYGYTF. CDR3 coding DNA: TGTGCCAGCAGCGGGGACAGGCCCTCTAACTATGGCTACACCTTC.